The rows below give T cell receptor beta chains drawn from one sample of a study of shared clonotypes between healthy human individuals. Using immunoSEQ multiplex PCR, the repertoire was profiled, and TCRdb retains in-frame clones only, with some absent. The top ten clones hold roughly 36% of a sample with approximately 710,000 clones, roughly 88% of them seen once. Specimen: memory CD8+ T cells from PBMCs. The receptors here all came from a man between 18 and 29 years old in good health. Some clones in this sample may be carry-over from other donors' samples. The CDR3 runs from the conserved cysteine through the conserved F or W. The D gene is left open where the match is weak.

>TRBJ2-5|TRBV5-5|TRBD1
CASSFPDRAKTQYF
TGTGCCAGCAGCTTTCCGGACAGGGCAAAGACCCAGTACTTC
>TRBJ2-7|TRBV29-1|-
CSVEIGNFQQYF
TGCAGCGTTGAAATTGGTAACTTCCAGCAGTACTTC
>TRBJ2-7|TRBV4-1|TRBD2
CASSLRVAGGPYEQYF
TGCGCCAGCAGCCTAAGGGTAGCGGGAGGGCCCTACGAGCAGTACTTC
>TRBJ2-1|TRBV11-1|-
CASSLMTGREQFF
TGTGCCAGCAGCTTAATGACTGGGCGGGAGCAGTTCTTC
>TRBJ2-7|TRBV4-1|-
CASSQDVFAGLGSYEQYF
TGCGCCAGCAGCCAAGATGTTTTCGCGGGACTGGGATCCTACGAGCAGTACTTC
>TRBJ2-4|TRBV27|TRBD2
CASSPGLADIQYF
TGTGCCAGCAGTCCGGGACTAGCTGACATTCAGTACTTC
>TRBJ1-5|TRBV6-5|-
CASSYSSNQPQHF
TGTGCCAGCAGTTACTCGTCCAATCAGCCCCAGCATTTT
>TRBJ2-7|TRBV11-2|TRBD2
CASSPRTSVHEQYF
TGTGCCAGCAGCCCTCGGACTAGCGTCCACGAGCAGTACTTC
>TRBJ1-4|TRBV15|TRBD1
CATSRERGTVTSGLFF
TGTGCCACCAGCAGAGAACGAGGGACAGTGACAAGTGGACTGTTTTTT
>TRBJ2-7|TRBV2|TRBD1
CASLDPGTAPYEQYF
TGTGCCAGCCTAGATCCCGGGACAGCCCCTTACGAGCAGTACTTC
>TRBJ2-2|TRBV29-1|TRBD2
CSVETGTRSTGELFF
TGCAGCGTCGAGACCGGGACTAGATCCACCGGGGAGCTGTTTTTT
>TRBJ1-4|TRBV6-5|TRBD1
CASSYSDRAGEKLFF
TGTGCCAGCAGTTACTCTGACAGGGCTGGTGAAAAACTGTTTTTT
>TRBJ2-2|TRBV7-9|-
CASSLLEGDTGELFF
TGTGCCAGCAGCTTACTTGAGGGGGACACCGGGGAGCTGTTTTTT
>TRBJ2-1|TRBV28|TRBD2
CATSAIAGAYNEQFF
TGTGCCACCTCTGCGATAGCGGGGGCCTACAATGAGCAGTTCTTC
>TRBJ2-7|TRBV27|TRBD1
CASSGDRGMYEQYF
TGTGCCAGCAGCGGAGACAGGGGGATGTACGAGCAGTACTTC
>TRBJ2-2|TRBV4-1|-
CASSQGANTGELFF
TGCGCCAGCAGCCAGGGGGCGAACACCGGGGAGCTGTTTTTT
>TRBJ2-6|TRBV19|-
CASSISLPSWGSGANVLTF
TGTGCCAGTAGTATATCCCTCCCTTCATGGGGCTCTGGGGCCAACGTCCTGACTTTC
>TRBJ2-2|TRBV9|TRBD2
CASRRGLAGGTGELFF
TGTGCCAGCAGAAGGGGACTAGCGGGAGGAACCGGGGAGCTGTTTTTT
>TRBJ2-1|TRBV9|TRBD2
CASSVSGSPSNEQFF
TGTGCCAGCAGCGTTAGCGGGAGTCCCTCCAATGAGCAGTTCTTC